This TCR beta chain emerged from a study of blood T cell repertoires in COVID-19. Study-level information: The United States, Italy and Spain were the sources of the acute and convalescent COVID-19 samples.

This table comes from immunoSEQ multiplex PCR, and its TCRdb copy is limited to in-frame clones, with some not included. The data show about 210,000 clones, approximately 83% seen once. V was trimmed by 6 bases and J by 5 bases, leaving 10 bases between them. The CDR3 loop spans 11 amino acids. CDR1 is SQVTM and CDR2 is ANQGSEA in the germline V gene. Participants reported their clinical history, and cohort assignment relied on those reports. The sample taken for sequencing was PBMCs or T cells enriched from blood (not recorded which). The receptor's source is a woman aged 35 to 49 with acute COVID-19. This chain connects TRBV29-1 to TRBJ1-2; perhaps TRBD1 as D (5 bases). The CDR3 reads CSVQGIYGYTF. The CDR3 DNA is TGCAGCGTCCAGGGAATATATGGCTACACCTTC.